One and the same sample provided the 26 T cell receptor beta chains below, sequenced in a study of PD-L1 blockade in urothelial cancer. The time point: pretreatment peripheral blood. The assay was immunoSEQ multiplex PCR, and TCRdb's table has in-frame clones only and misses some. The sample has 60,000 to 70,000 clones, around 86% seen once. Sequences were derived from PBMCs, sampled around atezolizumab (anti-PD-L1) treatment. These receptors all come from a man between 65 and 85 years old with urothelial cancer.

The V call is TRBV7-8, the J call TRBJ2-2; D is ambiguous. The CDR3 length is 13 residues. Per the germline V gene, CDR1 is SGHVS and CDR2 is FQNEAQ. Between the trimmed V and J ends, which lost 4 bases and 6 bases, there was a span of 9 bases. CDR3 sequence: CASSSVVAGELFF. The CDR3 nucleotides read TGTGCCAGCAGCTCGGTTGTAGCCGGGGAGCTGTTTTTT.

This clone was seen a single time. V and J are TRBV6-5 and TRBJ2-3; TRBD1 is a possible D gene (6 bases). The CDR3 loop spans 15 amino acids. Germline V gene data show CDR1 as MNHEY and CDR2 as SVGAGI. V lost 4 bases and J lost 1, with 12 bases in between. Here the CDR3 reads CASSLTGWGTDTQYF. CDR3 nucleotides: TGTGCCAGCAGTTTAACAGGGTGGGGCACAGATACGCAGTATTTT.

The rearrangement joins TRBV4-2 to TRBJ1-5, with no clear D. The CDR3 is 15 residues long. Germline CDR1 reads LGHNA; CDR2 reads YNFKEQ. The V end was cut by 4 bases, the J end by 5 bases, with 15 bases between. The CDR3 region is CASSPGAVRDQPQHF. In nucleotides, the CDR3 is TGTGCCAGCAGCCCCGGCGCCGTGAGGGATCAGCCCCAGCATTTT.

The chain employs TRBV7-9 and TRBJ2-3; possibly TRBD2 for D (5 bases). Trimming removed 3 bases at V and 2 bases at J, with 9 bases between. CDR3 size: 14 residues. Germline V lookup: CDR1 SEHNR, CDR2 FQNEAQ (reference sequence). Here the CDR3 reads CASSFTGSTDTQYF. The CDR3 DNA reads TGTGCCAGCAGCTTCACGGGATCCACAGATACGCAGTATTTT. Supplemented by reference TRBV7-9 and TRBJ2-3, the full variable domain reads DTGVSQNPRHKITKRGQNVTFRCDPISEHNRLYWYRQTLGQGPEFLTYFQNEAQLEKSRLLSDRFSAERPKGSFSTLEIQRTEQGDSAMYLCASSFTGSTDTQYFGPGTRLTVL.

The chain joins TRBV19 to TRBJ2-3; possible D gene TRBD2, 6 bases. Per germline, CDR1 LNHDA and CDR2 SQIVND (reference sequence). The CDR3 consists of 16 residues. V was cut by 7 bases and J by 3 bases, with 20 bases left in between. CDR3 nucleotide sequence: TGTGCCAGTACCAACCCTCGGCCGGGAGTAACAGATACGCAGTATTTT. It translates to CASTNPRPGVTDTQYF.

The rearrangement joins TRBV19 to TRBJ2-3; D gene unclear. V lost 8 bases and J lost 2, with 17 bases in between. This CDR3 comprises 15 residues. Germline CDR1 LNHDA, CDR2 SQIVND (reference sequence). CDR3 protein: CASAQLYALTDTQYF. The CDR3 DNA reads TGTGCCAGTGCTCAACTATACGCTCTCACAGATACGCAGTATTTT. Full variable domain (rest looked up from reference TRBV19 and TRBJ2-3): DGGITQSPKYLFRKEGQNVTLSCEQNLNHDAMYWYRQDPGQGLRLIYYSQIVNDFQKGDIAEGYSVSREKKESFPLTVTSAQKNPTAFYLCASAQLYALTDTQYFGPGTRLTVL.

The chain employs TRBV27 and TRBJ2-7; D is possibly TRBD2 (5 bases). Germline CDR1 reads MNHEY; CDR2 reads SMNVEV (reference sequence). The V end lost 8 bases, the J end lost 7 bases, and 21 bases lay between the germline ends. This CDR3 contains 14 residues. The DNA of the CDR3 is TGTGCCAGCGGGGAGCGCGCGAGGGAGTCGGAGCAGTACTTC. Translation gives CASGERARESEQYF.

The rearrangement joins TRBV6-6 to TRBJ2-7; 9 bases agree with TRBD2. This CDR3 has 14 residues. Germline CDR1 and CDR2: MNHNY and SVGAGI (reference sequence). With 4 bases clipped from V and 3 bases from J, the junction kept 4 bases outside the gene matches. CDR3 amino acids: CASSSSGINYEQYF. Written as DNA, the CDR3 is TGTGCCAGCAGTTCTAGCGGGATAAACTACGAGCAGTACTTC.

This chain connects TRBV7-9 to TRBJ2-3, with D possibly being TRBD2 (5 bases). CDR1 and CDR2 (germline): SEHNR, FQNEAQ (reference sequence). There are 15 residues in the CDR3. V lost 2 bases to trimming and J lost 4 bases, with 13 bases between them. The CDR3 DNA follows: TGTGCCAGCAGCTTAACGGGGAAGAGGGCAGATACGCAGTATTTT. Its translation is CASSLTGKRADTQYF.

The gene calls are TRBV5-1 and TRBJ2-1, with a weak D call TRBD1 (6 bases). Per the germline V gene, CDR1 is SGHRS and CDR2 is YFSETQ. Trimming took 5 bases from V and 8 from J, leaving 8 bases between them. The CDR3 runs 11 residues. The CDR3 region is CASRWGHEQFF. For the CDR3, the DNA is TGCGCCAGCAGGTGGGGGCATGAGCAGTTCTTC.

The genes are TRBV2 and TRBJ2-4, with TRBD2 as a possible D gene (5 bases). The V end lost 4 bases, the J end lost 8 bases, and 12 bases lay between the germline ends. CDR3 size: 13 residues. Germline lookup yields CDR1 SNHLY and CDR2 FYNNEI. CDR3 nucleotide sequence: TGTGCCAGCAGTGTGAGTAGCGCGGACATTCAGTACTTC. Residues: CASSVSSADIQYF.

V gene TRBV10-2 combines with J gene TRBJ1-3, with D unresolved. Germline CDR1 WSHSY, CDR2 SAAADI. With 11 bases removed from V and 0 bases from J, the gap between germline ends came to 11 bases. This CDR3 contains 13 residues. CDR3 loop: CAAWAASGNTIYF. CDR3 coding DNA: TGCGCCGCCTGGGCAGCCTCTGGAAACACCATATATTTT.

In its sample, this clone was seen once. The chain joins TRBV5-1 to TRBJ2-3; tentative D call: TRBD1 (6 bases). Between the trimmed V and J ends, which lost 4 bases and 1 base, there was a span of 16 bases. The CDR3 has 16 amino acids. Germline loops: CDR1 SGHRS, CDR2 YFSETQ. For the CDR3, the DNA is TGCGCCAGCAGCCCCAACCCCCGGACAGGCACAGATACGCAGTATTTT. It encodes CASSPNPRTGTDTQYF.

The V gene is TRBV5-4, the J gene TRBJ2-2; D gene uncertain. V was shortened by 2 bases and J by 0 bases, with 8 bases between the two germline ends. This CDR3 region has 15 residues. Germline CDR1 reads SGHNT; CDR2 reads YYREEE (reference sequence). The CDR3 DNA is TGTGCCAGCAGCTTCGCCCCTACGAACACCGGGGAGCTGTTTTTT. It translates to CASSFAPTNTGELFF.

The J gene is TRBJ2-7, the V gene TRBV6-6; 8 positions match TRBD2. Germline values: CDR1 MNHNY, CDR2 SVGAGI (reference sequence). This CDR3 region has 14 residues. Losses at the gene ends were 10 bases for V and 0 bases for J; bases not matched to a gene: 8. In DNA, the CDR3 is TGTGCCACCCTACGAAGCGGGAGCTCCTACGAGCAGTACTTC. Translated: CATLRSGSSYEQYF.

This clone was found a few times. The gene calls are TRBV9 and TRBJ1-1; 7 nucleotides line up with TRBD1. J was trimmed by 2 bases and V by 3 bases; bases with no gene match: 7. CDR3 length equals 15 residues. From germline, CDR1 is SGDLS and CDR2 YYNGEE. Here the CDR3 DNA reads TGTGCCAGCAGCGCCGAACAGGGGTTAAACACTGAAGCTTTCTTT. Its translation: CASSAEQGLNTEAFF.

The V call is TRBV7-9, the J call TRBJ2-4; 9 nucleotides match TRBD1. V dropped 11 bases and J dropped 5; count of bases not matched to a gene: 7. The CDR3 consists of 13 residues. The germline gives CDR1 SEHNR, CDR2 FQNEAQ (reference sequence). The CDR3 DNA follows: TGTGCCGTACTTCGGACAGGGGAAAACATTCAGTACTTC. It is translated as CAVLRTGENIQYF.

CDR3 sequence (DNA): TGCGCCAGCAGCCAAGGGGGGACTTCCAGTTCTGGGGCCAACGTCCTGACTTTC. Its protein is CASSQGGTSSSGANVLTF. The rearrangement links TRBV4-1 to TRBJ2-6, with D perhaps TRBD2 (6 bases). Trimming stripped 1 base from V and 1 base from J, with 14 bases between. This CDR3 is built from 18 residues. The germline gives CDR1 MGHRA, CDR2 YSYEKL.

The rearrangement links TRBV5-1 to TRBJ1-4; TRBD1 agrees at 8 bases. CDR1 and CDR2 (germline): SGHRS, YFSETQ. The CDR3 sequence is 15 residues long. V lost 4 bases, J lost 7 bases, and 9 bases stayed unmatched. The CDR3 DNA is TGCGCCAGCAGCACCGGCGGACAGGGCGGTGAAAAACTGTTTTTT. As protein: CASSTGGQGGEKLFF.

The chain carries TRBV5-4 and TRBJ2-5; D might be TRBD1 (7 bases). The CDR3 covers 16 residues. Trimming pared 5 bases from V and 3 bases from J, leaving 20 bases between. Germline values: CDR1 SGHNT, CDR2 YYREEE (reference sequence). CDR3 sequence (DNA): TGTGCCAGCAGTCAGGGGGGACAGAGCAGAAAAGAGACCCAGTACTTC. Its protein product is CASSQGGQSRKETQYF.

The chain has TRBV10-3 and TRBJ2-1; D call uncertain. Per the germline V gene, CDR1 is ENHRY and CDR2 is SYGVKD. Trimming removed 0 bases at V and 0 bases at J, with 6 bases between. The CDR3 is 15 amino acids. The CDR3 protein is CAISESSSSYNEQFF. CDR3 DNA: TGTGCCATCAGTGAGTCGTCCAGCTCCTACAATGAGCAGTTCTTC.

This chain connects TRBV27 to TRBJ2-3; weak D call: TRBD1 (5 bases). With 3 bases removed from V and 2 bases from J, the gap between germline ends came to 9 bases. CDR1 is MNHEY, CDR2 SMNVEV, per germline (reference sequence). The CDR3 extends over 14 amino acids. The CDR3 region is CASSFGQNTDTQYF. The CDR3 nucleotides are TGTGCCAGCAGTTTCGGACAAAACACAGATACGCAGTATTTT.

This chain connects TRBV27 to TRBJ2-7, with TRBD2 matching over 7 bases. Per germline, CDR1 MNHEY and CDR2 SMNVEV (reference sequence). The ends lost 3 bases at V and 0 bases at J; junction bases unmatched: 5. The CDR3 is 15 amino acids. The chain's CDR3 is CASSFTSDSSYEQYF. CDR3 sequence (DNA): TGTGCCAGCAGTTTTACTAGCGATAGCTCCTACGAGCAGTACTTC.

The chain recombines TRBV6-1 with TRBJ1-5; no definite D call. The CDR3 runs to 19 residues. Germline V gene data show CDR1 as MNHNS and CDR2 as SASEGT. With 2 bases removed from V and 0 bases from J, the gap between germline ends came to 20 bases. The CDR3 sequence is CASSESLAAAPNSNQPQHF. The CDR3 coding sequence is TGTGCCAGCAGTGAATCTCTGGCGGCAGCGCCGAATAGCAATCAGCCCCAGCATTTT.

The genes are TRBV5-6 and TRBJ2-3; 10 nucleotides match TRBD1. The CDR3 is made up of 16 amino acids. V was pared by 1 base and J by 4 bases, with 6 bases of the junction left unmatched. Germline assignment: CDR1 SGHDT and CDR2 YYEEEE. The CDR3 nucleotides read TGTGCCAGCAGCTTGTATACGACAGGGGGCGCAGATACGCAGTATTTT. Translation gives CASSLYTTGGADTQYF.

This clone was observed a single time. The rearrangement uses TRBV6-5 and TRBJ2-7, with 8 bases identical to TRBD1. The germline CDR1 and CDR2 sequences are MNHEY and SVGAGI. Germline trimming cut 7 bases from V and 3 bases from J; bases unmatched to any gene: 5. The CDR3 contains 13 residues. CDR3 residues: CASKGDRGYEQYF. For the CDR3, the DNA is TGTGCCAGCAAGGGAGACAGGGGCTACGAGCAGTACTTC.